This T cell receptor beta chain was identified in a study of blood T cell repertoires in COVID-19. Background on the study: COVID-19 samples, acute and convalescent, were from the United States, Italy and Spain. T cells, B-cell-depleted T cells, or PBMCs supplied cDNA or gDNA.

A word on this clone: An end of the junction does not agree with germline; a read error may underlie this.

Original analysis: Using reference gene primer amplification, nucleated cell counts were estimated. Data came from immunoSEQ multiplex PCR; TCRdb stores just in-frame clones and leaves some out. The DNA gave D and trimming, while V, J and clone size come from that table. The repertoire consists of some 71,000 clones, with around 89% occurring once and the leading ten covering more than 4.5%. The CDR3 spans 12 residues. Looked up from germline, CDR1 is SGHRS and CDR2 is YFSETQ. The sequence was obtained from a man in his forties or fifties with acute or convalescent COVID-19. The chain combines TRBV5-1 with TRBJ2-7; weak D call: TRBD2 (5 bases). The sequenced sample was peripheral blood. The CDR3 nucleotides are TGCGCCAGCAGCTTGGAACCAGGACTTTGGGATTTC. Its protein is CASSLEPGLWDF. Looking up the rest from reference TRBV5-1 and TRBJ2-7 gives the full variable domain: KAGVTQTPRYLIKTRGQQVTLSCSPISGHRSVSWYQQTPGQGLQFLFEYFSETQRNKGNFPGRFSGRQFSNSRSEMNVSTLELGDSALYLCASSLEPGLWDFGPGTRLTVT.